This TCR beta chain comes out of a study of human T cells and chemical hapten exposure. Across the whole study: The patient population, which was mostly female, had alopecia areata, totalis or universalis.

TCRdb analysed the RACE reads with MiXCR anew, one entry per CDR3 protein. The table records some 77,000 distinct CDR3 sequences, around a tenth of them present only once. The germline V gene has CDR1 LGHNA and CDR2 YNFKEQ. The CDR3 spans 16 residues. V shed 2 bases and J shed 2 bases, with 15 bases lying between them. The study, taken as a whole, reports: Significantly more large CDR3 similarity clusters arose among expanded TCRs than among controls.

As concerns this clonotype: The target antigen is unknown.

As for time point: patch test 1, 2 weeks after DPC sensitization. Specified treatment: therapeutic diphenylcyclopropenone sensitization with weekly scalp DPC. The sequence came from a woman in her fifties or sixties with alopecia areata. Some clones in this sample may be carry-over from other donors' samples. Here the sequenced sample was whole blood, taken in connection with sensitization to the hapten diphenylcyclopropenone (DPC). This chain uses TRBV4-2 with TRBJ2-5, with a tentative D call TRBD1 (6 bases). The CDR3 spells CASSQRYPGTQETQYF. CDR3 nucleotide sequence: TGTGCCAGCAGCCAACGATACCCCGGGACACAAGAGACCCAGTACTTC.